The 32 T cell receptor beta chains below all came from one sample that was sequenced in a study of CD4 T cells in relation to SARS-CoV-2 and coronaviruses. Unexposed donor CD4+ T cells date from about 2011-2019, before the COVID-19 pandemic. The cells were cultured for over eight days before CD4+ T cells were isolated. The antigens these receptors bind are not known. Clones were read by immunoSEQ multiplex PCR, and TCRdb kept only the in-frame ones, dropping some. The table lists under 20,000 clones, roughly 80% of them singletons, with about a sixth in the top ten. The sequenced sample consisted of CD4+ T cells from PBMCs, cultured in vitro. These receptor sequences come from a human donor in good health.

This chain uses TRBV5-5 with TRBJ1-3; the match to TRBD1 covers 10 bases. The CDR3 extends over 16 amino acids. Per the germline V gene, CDR1 is SGHKS and CDR2 is YYEKEE (reference sequence). The V gene end was trimmed by 0 bases and the J gene end by 3 bases; junction bases not matched to a gene: 3. The CDR3: CASSLGTGGFGNTIYF. The CDR3, as DNA: TGTGCCAGCAGCTTGGGGACAGGGGGTTTTGGAAACACCATATATTTT.

This clone came up once. This chain connects TRBV5-1 to TRBJ2-1; possibly TRBD1 or TRBD2 for D (5 bases each). The CDR3 sequence is 15 residues long. The V gene lost 3 bases and the J gene lost 0 bases, with 10 bases spanning the gap. The germline CDR1 and CDR2 sequences are SGHRS and YFSETQ. The CDR3 spells CASSSGPNSYNEQFF. DNA for the CDR3: TGCGCCAGCAGCTCGGGACCGAACTCCTACAATGAGCAGTTCTTC.

The chain carries TRBV9 and TRBJ1-4; weak D call: TRBD1 (5 bases). V lost 0 bases and J 7 bases, leaving 10 bases between the germline ends. The CDR3 is made up of 14 amino acids. The V gene's germline CDR1 is SGDLS and CDR2 YYNGEE. For the CDR3, the DNA is TGTGCCAGCAGCGTAGCAGGGTCGGGTGAAAAACTGTTTTTT. This translates into CASSVAGSGEKLFF.

The chain has TRBV7-8 and TRBJ1-1, with D maybe TRBD1 (5 bases). Germline V gives CDR1 SGHVS, CDR2 FQNEAQ. Trimming removed 5 bases at V and 1 base at J, with 14 bases between. The CDR3 has 15 amino acids. The DNA of the CDR3 is TGTGCCAGCAGCCCCAATGAGGGGACGAACACTGAAGCTTTCTTT. This translates into CASSPNEGTNTEAFF.

V usage is TRBV10-2 and J usage is TRBJ2-3; no clear D gene. In germline, CDR1 is WSHSY, CDR2 SAAADI. There are 12 residues in the CDR3. V shed 0 bases and J shed 5 bases, with 3 bases lying between them. The CDR3 reads CASSESGDTQYF. As DNA, the CDR3 is TGCGCCAGCAGTGAGTCGGGAGATACGCAGTATTTT.

This chain joins TRBV21-1 and TRBJ2-7; the table calls TRBD1, which could not be checked here. TRBV21-1 corresponds to a pseudogene. CDR3 size: 15 residues. The CDR3 protein is CASIPGQGPDYEQYF. CDR3 bases: TGTGCCAGCATCCCGGGACAGGGTCCAGACTACGAGCAGTACTTC.

Only a few counts were recorded for this clone. This rearrangement joins TRBV7-9 to TRBJ2-7; D perhaps matches TRBD1 (6 bases). Looked up from germline, CDR1 is SEHNR and CDR2 is FQNEAQ (reference sequence). V was cut by 0 bases and J by 3 bases, with 9 bases left in between. This CDR3 comprises 14 residues. The CDR3 sequence: CASSLAAGDYEQYF. CDR3 DNA sequence: TGTGCCAGCAGCTTAGCGGCAGGGGACTACGAGCAGTACTTC. The full variable domain, completed using reference TRBV7-9 and TRBJ2-7, is DTGVSQNPRHKITKRGQNVTFRCDPISEHNRLYWYRQTLGQGPEFLTYFQNEAQLEKSRLLSDRFSAERPKGSFSTLEIQRTEQGDSAMYLCASSLAAGDYEQYFGPGTRLTVT.

This chain links TRBV19 with TRBJ1-1; D unresolved. Trimming left V 1 base short and J 1 base short, with 4 bases between. This CDR3 has 13 amino acids. Per germline, CDR1 LNHDA and CDR2 SQIVND (reference sequence). The DNA of the CDR3 is TGTGCCAGTAGTATAGTTTGGAACACTGAAGCTTTCTTT. This gives the protein CASSIVWNTEAFF.

The chain links TRBV9 to TRBJ1-1; D not certain. Per germline, CDR1 SGDLS and CDR2 YYNGEE. This CDR3 spans 15 amino acids. The ends were cut back, 4 bases at V and 3 bases at J, with 16 bases in the middle. CDR3 protein: CASSSRTEGYTEAFF. In nucleotides, the CDR3 is TGTGCCAGCAGCTCCAGGACGGAAGGCTACACTGAAGCTTTCTTT.

The V gene is TRBV20-1, the J gene TRBJ1-6; no firm D call. The V end lost 3 bases, the J end lost 7 bases, and 13 bases lay between the germline ends. The CDR3 sequence is 14 residues long. Germline-derived CDR1 and CDR2 are DFQATT and SNEGSKA (reference sequence). CDR3 DNA sequence: TGCAGTGCTAGTGGCAGCCAGACAAATTCACCCCTCCACTTT. As protein: CSASGSQTNSPLHF.

The rearrangement links TRBV30 to TRBJ1-5, with 7 bases aligning to TRBD1. Germline CDR1 GTSNPN, CDR2 SVGIG (reference sequence). Trimming removed 3 bases from V and 6 bases from J; junction bases left unmatched: 5. The CDR3 is 13 residues long. The CDR3 sequence is CAWSAGGGQPQHF. CDR3 nucleotide sequence: TGTGCCTGGAGCGCAGGGGGGGGTCAGCCCCAGCATTTT.

This chain joins TRBV28 and TRBJ2-7; D is ambiguous. The CDR3 runs 10 residues. V was clipped by 6 bases and J by 6 bases, with 6 bases between them. Looked up from germline, CDR1 is MDHEN and CDR2 is SYDVKM. The CDR3 DNA reads as TGTGCCAGCAGCACGGTCGAGCAGTACTTC. This gives the protein CASSTVEQYF.

This clone was counted a few times. The chain employs TRBV25-1 and TRBJ2-5; D gene unclear. CDR3 length equals 11 residues. V was trimmed by 3 bases and J by 5 bases, leaving 4 bases between them. CDR1 and CDR2 (germline): MGHDK, SYGVNS. CDR3 in DNA: TGTGCCAGCAGTGACAAGGAGACCCAGTACTTC. Translated, it gives CASSDKETQYF.

By frequency in the sample, this clone is hyperexpanded. The chain recombines TRBV7-9 with TRBJ1-4; 7 nucleotides align to TRBD1. Germline V gene data show CDR1 as SEHNR and CDR2 as FQNEAQ (reference sequence). With 1 base clipped from V and 7 bases from J, the junction kept 6 bases outside the gene matches. The CDR3 has 15 amino acids. CDR3 sequence (DNA): TGTGCCAGCAGCTTAGAGGGACAGTTGGGTGAAAAACTGTTTTTT. This encodes CASSLEGQLGEKLFF.

The genes are TRBV7-2 and TRBJ2-1; 9 bases match TRBD2. Trimming cost V 1 base and J 14 bases; bases outside gene matches: 6. This CDR3 is built from 13 residues. Germline loops: CDR1 SGHTA, CDR2 FQGNSA. For the CDR3, the DNA is TGTGCCAGCAGCTTAGGTCCCGCGGGAGGGAAGTTCTTC. This gives the protein CASSLGPAGGKFF.

The chain couples TRBV7-2 to TRBJ2-3; no clear D gene. V dropped 5 bases and J dropped 3 bases, with 9 bases sitting between them. Germline CDR1 SGHTA, CDR2 FQGNSA. CDR3 length equals 13 residues. The DNA of the CDR3 is TGTGCCAGCAGCCCGGAGAGGACAGATACGCAGTATTTT. Translation: CASSPERTDTQYF.

V gene TRBV19 combines with J gene TRBJ1-2, with TRBD1 matching 11 bases. Germline CDR1 LNHDA, CDR2 SQIVND (reference sequence). CDR3 length equals 15 residues. The V gene end was trimmed by 5 bases and the J gene end by 7 bases; junction bases not matched to a gene: 9. The CDR3: CASSLTGQGASGYTF. CDR3 DNA sequence: TGTGCCAGTAGTTTAACCGGACAGGGGGCGAGTGGCTACACCTTC.

The V gene is TRBV28, the J gene TRBJ1-3; D gene ambiguous. Trimming cost V 2 bases and J 0 bases, with 5 bases left between them. Looked up from germline, CDR1 is MDHEN and CDR2 is SYDVKM. This CDR3 comprises 14 residues. The CDR3 sequence: CASSLAVSGNTIYF. DNA of the CDR3: TGTGCCAGCAGTTTAGCAGTCTCTGGAAACACCATATATTTT.

This clone appeared once. The rearrangement links TRBV4-2 to TRBJ2-7; tentatively, D is TRBD2 (6 bases). V was clipped by 1 base and J by 1 base, with 14 bases between them. Per germline, CDR1 LGHNA and CDR2 YNFKEQ. CDR3 length: 16 residues. The CDR3 sequence is CASSQVRAEGSYEQYF. The CDR3 DNA reads TGTGCCAGCAGCCAAGTTAGAGCGGAGGGGTCCTACGAGCAGTACTTC.

The table lists this clone with a few counts. The rearrangement joins TRBV11-1 to TRBJ2-2; D not certain. CDR1 SGHAT and CDR2 FQDESV come from the germline V gene (reference sequence). The CDR3 totals 13 residues. Trimming pared 2 bases from V and 5 bases from J, leaving 6 bases between. The CDR3 loop reads CASSLSETGELFF. CDR3 in DNA: TGTGCCAGCAGCTTATCAGAGACCGGGGAGCTGTTTTTT.

This chain uses TRBV3-1 (or the pseudogene TRBV3-2) with TRBJ2-7, with 7 bases fitting TRBD1. Trimming cost V 6 bases and J 5 bases; bases outside gene matches: 7. Germline V gene lookup returns CDR1 LGHDT and CDR2 YNNKEL (reference sequence). There are 13 residues in the CDR3. CDR3 in amino acids: CASREGAGNEQYF. CDR3 DNA: TGTGCCAGCAGAGAGGGGGCGGGCAACGAGCAGTACTTC.

The rearrangement uses TRBV5-6 and TRBJ2-6; D unresolved. V was trimmed by 0 bases and J by 1 base, leaving 5 bases between them. The CDR3 is 15 residues long. CDR1 and CDR2 (germline): SGHDT, YYEEEE. As DNA, the CDR3 is TGTGCCAGCAGCTTGGGGCAATCTGGGGCCAACGTCCTGACTTTC. Protein: CASSLGQSGANVLTF. Based on the CDR3 plus reference TRBV5-6 and TRBJ2-6, the full variable domain is DAGVTQSPTHLIKTRGQQVTLRCSPKSGHDTVSWYQQALGQGPQFIFQYYEEEERQRGNFPDRFSGHQFPNYSSELNVNALLLGDSALYLCASSLGQSGANVLTFGAGSRLTVL.

The chain recombines TRBV5-1 with TRBJ2-7; a possible D gene is TRBD1 (6 bases). CDR1 is SGHRS, CDR2 YFSETQ, per germline. CDR3 size: 14 residues. Trimming removed 2 bases from V and 0 bases from J, with 9 bases in between. The CDR3 DNA follows: TGCGCCAGCAGCTTAATACAGGGCTCCTACGAGCAGTACTTC. Its protein is CASSLIQGSYEQYF.

This clone has just a few counts. This chain uses TRBV27 with TRBJ2-7, with D maybe TRBD2 (6 bases). Looked up from germline, CDR1 is MNHEY and CDR2 is SMNVEV (reference sequence). The CDR3 contains 16 residues. V lost 5 bases to trimming and J lost 0 bases, with 17 bases between them. Here the CDR3 reads CASSLRQGLASYEQYF. CDR3 bases: TGTGCCAGCAGTCTTAGGCAGGGACTGGCCTCCTACGAGCAGTACTTC.

The V gene is TRBV5-1, the J gene TRBJ2-7; no clear D. Germline values: CDR1 SGHRS, CDR2 YFSETQ. The CDR3 is 13 residues long. The ends were cut back, 4 bases at V and 5 bases at J, with 13 bases in the middle. CDR3 in amino acids: CASSQSGWNEQYF. CDR3 bases: TGCGCCAGCAGCCAAAGTGGATGGAACGAGCAGTACTTC.

This sequence joins TRBV25-1 and TRBJ2-2; the D gene is possibly TRBD2 (8 bases). V lost 6 bases, J lost 1 base, and 21 bases lay in between. This CDR3 contains 18 residues. Germline V gives CDR1 MGHDK, CDR2 SYGVNS. The CDR3 reads CASRGKGTAGVNTGELFF. In DNA form, the CDR3 reads TGTGCCAGCAGAGGAAAGGGGACAGCGGGGGTGAACACCGGGGAGCTGTTTTTT.

The rearrangement joins TRBV5-1 to TRBJ2-3; D is undetermined. CDR3 size: 14 residues. Germline CDR1 SGHRS, CDR2 YFSETQ. V was clipped by 1 base and J by 4 bases, with 10 bases between them. The CDR3 loop is CASSLRASPDTQYF. CDR3 nucleotides: TGCGCCAGCAGCTTGAGGGCTAGTCCAGATACGCAGTATTTT.

V is TRBV5-1 and J is TRBJ1-1; D is ambiguous. The V end lost 0 bases, the J end lost 3 bases, and 0 bases lay between the germline ends. Germline CDR1 SGHRS, CDR2 YFSETQ. The CDR3 loop spans 11 amino acids. For the CDR3, the DNA is TGCGCCAGCAGCTTGGACACTGAAGCTTTCTTT. This gives the protein CASSLDTEAFF. The entire variable domain, with the rest obtained from reference TRBV5-1 and TRBJ1-1, is as follows: KAGVTQTPRYLIKTRGQQVTLSCSPISGHRSVSWYQQTPGQGLQFLFEYFSETQRNKGNFPGRFSGRQFSNSRSEMNVSTLELGDSALYLCASSLDTEAFFGQGTRLTVV.

This sequence joins TRBV27 and TRBJ1-5, with D perhaps TRBD1 (5 bases). The V gene's germline CDR1 is MNHEY and CDR2 SMNVEV (reference sequence). Trimming stripped 2 bases from V and 1 base from J, with 9 bases between. This CDR3 has 15 amino acids. CDR3 protein: CASSLRGGSNQPQHF. CDR3 bases: TGTGCCAGCAGTTTACGGGGGGGAAGCAATCAGCCCCAGCATTTT.

The chain recombines TRBV4-1 with TRBJ1-5; 11 nucleotides line up with TRBD1. The germline V gene encodes CDR1 MGHRA and CDR2 YSYEKL. This CDR3 has 15 amino acids. The V and J ends lost 4 bases and 6 bases, in that order; junction bases with no gene match: 5. The CDR3 nucleotides read TGCGCCAGCAGCCTAGGGACAGGGGGGACTCAGCCCCAGCATTTT. Translated, it gives CASSLGTGGTQPQHF.

This chain connects TRBV4-1 to TRBJ1-2; 7 bases fit TRBD1. Germline lookup yields CDR1 MGHRA and CDR2 YSYEKL. The CDR3 totals 14 residues. V lost 3 bases and J lost 3; bases outside the gene matches: 4. The CDR3 sequence is CASSQGQLDYGYTF. The CDR3 DNA reads as TGCGCCAGCAGCCAGGGACAGCTAGACTATGGCTACACCTTC.

The gene calls are TRBV4-1 and TRBJ1-2; D is ambiguous. Germline CDR1 MGHRA, CDR2 YSYEKL. V lost 1 base, J lost 4 bases, and 16 bases lay in between. This CDR3 region has 16 residues. The CDR3 DNA reads as TGCGCCAGCAGCCAAGGTGATGCGGCCCGGATCTATGGCTACACCTTC. Translation: CASSQGDAARIYGYTF.